This T cell receptor beta chain was documented in a study of blood T cell repertoires in COVID-19. Study in general: The United States, Italy and Spain supplied acute and convalescent COVID-19 samples. PBMCs, B-cell-depleted T cells, or T cells provided the cDNA or gDNA that made up the material.

The CDR3 is 14 amino acids. V lost 4 bases and J lost 1, with 11 bases in between. The germline gives CDR1 SGHKS, CDR2 YYEKEE (reference sequence). Per the study methods: Scientists estimated how many nucleated cells there were by amplifying reference gene primers. Sequenced by immunoSEQ multiplex PCR; TCRdb stores in-frame clones only, minus some. V, J and clone size were drawn from that table, and D and trimming were deduced from the DNA. Of around 91,000 clones in the sample, about 85% were seen once. The sequence derives from a human donor in a cohort sampled during active COVID-19. Source material: peripheral blood. This chain connects TRBV5-5 to TRBJ1-1; possible D gene TRBD1, 5 bases. Here the CDR3 DNA reads TGTGCCAGCAGCCCGGCAGGGCCGAACACTGAAGCTTTCTTT. Its protein is CASSPAGPNTEAFF.